This T cell receptor (beta chain) was identified during a study of blood T cells in healthy people across ages. Study-wide results and caveats: In older individuals, TCR beta diversity per million T cells was lower, falling roughly linearly with age. Greater diversity and more naive CD4+ cells were seen in long-lived donors than in aged donors.

Peripheral blood samples of around 9.3 milliliters were drawn from each donor. A second about 7 to 12 cycle PCR used barcoded and J-beta primers. Carrying 12 random nucleotides, a template-switch adaptor labeled each individual cDNA molecule. Using its own MiXCR run on the 5' RACE reads, TCRdb lists one record per CDR3 protein. The table lists 920,000 or so distinct CDR3 sequences, more than 35% of them singletons. As regards this clonotype: Its matching antigen is unknown.

Trimming took 1 base from V and 9 from J; bases not matched to a gene: 3. Germline assignment: CDR1 LGHDT and CDR2 YNNKEL (reference sequence). This CDR3 contains 13 residues. This TCR derives from a woman aged 60 to 75 in good health. The chain carries TRBV3-1 and TRBJ2-1; 7 bases agree with TRBD2. The sequenced sample was blood. CDR3: CASSQAREGEQFF. CDR3 in DNA: TGTGCCAGCAGCCAAGCTAGGGAGGGTGAGCAGTTCTTC.